This T cell receptor (beta chain) was identified in a study of T-cell memory formation after mild COVID-19. Study context: Across donors, TCR clusters were largely donor specific.

The 5'RACE method, run with constant-segment primers, produced TCR alpha and TCR beta cDNA libraries (carrying sample barcodes and UMIs). TCRdb processed the 5' RACE reads anew with MiXCR; each CDR3 protein has one entry. The sample comprises about 320,000 distinct CDR3 sequences, roughly an eighth of which are singletons, and about 21% rests with the top ten. The table lists this clonotype with a few counts. Its target is unknown. Study-wide results and caveats: Clones shrinking between day 15 and 85 showed a balanced CD4/CD8 split, and those that grew later tilted toward CD4+.

Per the germline V gene, CDR1 is ENHRY and CDR2 is SYGVKD. This CDR3 spans 14 amino acids. Trimming left V 5 bases short and J 6 bases short, with 15 bases between. The source material was PBMCs or a T cell subset sorted from them (not recorded which). This clonotype was sampled from a young man who had mild COVID-19 (a few samples of this study predate the infection). Cell type and time point are not known. The chain combines TRBV10-3 with TRBJ2-3; no reliable D call. CDR3 coding DNA: TGTGCCATCAGTCCTGACCCCCATCAGGATACGCAGTATTTT. Translating it yields CAISPDPHQDTQYF.